A single T cell receptor (beta chain) is shown here with its context. Its target is unknown. The CDR3 has 15 residues. V was cut by 4 bases and J by 13 bases, with 25 bases left in between. In making TCR beta libraries, quantitative 5'-RACE with molecular barcodes was used. Each CDR3 protein gets one entry after TCRdb re-called the 5' RACE reads with MiXCR. The sample lists over 600,000 distinct CDR3 sequences, about 20% occurring once. The data stem from a study of CD8 T cells in ankylosing spondylitis. Study findings and constraints: Among TCR beta sequences, a motif of eight highly homologous variants appeared characteristic of ankylosing spondylitis blood. Reactive arthritis synovial fluid and blood were previously reported to contain some motif variants.

The V and J genes are TRBV12-3 or TRBV12-4 and TRBJ1-1; D is possibly TRBD1 (5 bases). The receptor's source is a male donor with ankylosing spondylitis. Source material: blood, either unsorted or a sorted T cell fraction (not recorded which). In nucleotides, the CDR3 is TGTGCCAGCAGTTCCCCGTCGGCAGGGATCTATGGCGATTTCTTT. It encodes CASSSPSAGIYGDFF.